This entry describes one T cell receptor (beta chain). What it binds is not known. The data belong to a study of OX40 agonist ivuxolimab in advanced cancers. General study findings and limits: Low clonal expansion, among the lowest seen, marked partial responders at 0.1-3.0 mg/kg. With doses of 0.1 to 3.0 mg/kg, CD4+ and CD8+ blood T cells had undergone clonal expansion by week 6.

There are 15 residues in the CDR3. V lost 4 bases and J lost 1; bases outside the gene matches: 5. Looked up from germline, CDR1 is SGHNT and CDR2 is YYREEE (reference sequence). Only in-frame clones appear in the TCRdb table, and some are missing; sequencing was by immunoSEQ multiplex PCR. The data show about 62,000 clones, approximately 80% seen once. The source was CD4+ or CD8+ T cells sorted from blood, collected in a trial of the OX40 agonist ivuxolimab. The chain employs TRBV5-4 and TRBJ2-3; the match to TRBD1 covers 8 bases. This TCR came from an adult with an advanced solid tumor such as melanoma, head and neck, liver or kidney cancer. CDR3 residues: CASSPSTGGTDTQYF. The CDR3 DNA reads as TGTGCCAGCAGCCCATCGACAGGGGGCACAGATACGCAGTATTTT.